Shown below are 30 T cell receptor beta chains from a single sample sequenced in a study of blood T cell repertoires in COVID-19 (dated by TCRdb to the early 2020s). The receptor library was made with the immunoSEQ multiplex PCR assay. TCRdb took this table from immuneACCESS and kept in-frame rearrangements with V and J called. Such tables lack part of the clones; where checked against another copy, unresolved V genes explain under half of the gap, and the rest is unexplained. Here the sample has around 170,000 clones; about 90% occur a single time. The ten largest account for roughly 9% of the sample. The sample taken for sequencing was PBMCs or T cells enriched from blood (not recorded which). These receptor sequences come from a woman aged 18-30 years who had recovered from COVID-19.

The chain employs TRBV7-8 and TRBJ1-2; D gene unclear. V lost 3 bases to trimming and J lost 7 bases, with 9 bases between them. Germline CDR1 and CDR2: SGHVS and FQNEAQ. The CDR3 extends over 12 amino acids. CDR3 bases: TGTGCCAGCAGCTTTGGCACGGGTGGCTACACCTTC. Translation: CASSFGTGGYTF.

The chain links TRBV5-4 to TRBJ2-1, with D possibly TRBD1 on 5 matching bases. V was clipped by 6 bases and J by 6 bases, with 16 bases between them. CDR1 is SGHNT, CDR2 YYREEE, per germline (reference sequence). The CDR3 is made up of 14 amino acids. CDR3 residues: CASKRHRTPNEQFF. In DNA form, the CDR3 reads TGTGCCAGCAAAAGACATAGGACACCCAATGAGCAGTTCTTC.

The chain has TRBV2 and TRBJ2-7; 12 nucleotides align to TRBD1. The CDR3 has 14 residues. Losses at the gene ends were 7 bases for V and 5 bases for J; bases not matched to a gene: 6. In germline, CDR1 is SNHLY, CDR2 FYNNEI. The CDR3 reads CASKEGQGADEQYF. In DNA form, the CDR3 reads TGTGCCAGCAAGGAGGGACAGGGGGCGGACGAGCAGTACTTC.

The V and J genes are TRBV6-4 and TRBJ2-2, with no clear D. This CDR3 region has 14 residues. In germline, CDR1 is MRHNA, CDR2 SNTAGT. V lost 4 bases and J lost 2, with 8 bases in between. The chain's CDR3 is CASSVRRNTGELFF. The CDR3 nucleotides read TGTGCCAGCAGTGTCAGAAGAAACACCGGGGAGCTGTTTTTT.

This chain links TRBV24-1 with TRBJ2-2; 8 positions match TRBD1. There are 14 residues in the CDR3. J was trimmed by 4 bases and V by 8 bases; bases with no gene match: 5. Germline CDR1 KGHDR, CDR2 SFDVKD. In DNA form, the CDR3 reads TGTGCCACCATGGTACAGGGGGGCACCGGGGAGCTGTTTTTT. Translated, it gives CATMVQGGTGELFF.

The J gene is TRBJ1-6, the V gene TRBV11-3; maybe TRBD1 (6 bases). CDR3 length: 14 amino acids. Deletions cut 5 bases from V and 8 bases from J, with 13 bases between. The germline V gene has CDR1 SGHNT and CDR2 YENEEA. The CDR3 coding sequence is TGTGCCAGCAGCCAGGACAGTTGGGATTCACCCCTCCACTTT. Residues: CASSQDSWDSPLHF.

This clone is a singleton in its sample. The genes are TRBV14 and TRBJ2-5, with D maybe TRBD2 (6 bases). The CDR3 runs to 13 residues. V was shortened by 4 bases and J by 5 bases, with 11 bases between the two germline ends. The germline CDR1 and CDR2 sequences are SGHDN and FVKESK. DNA of the CDR3: TGTGCCAGCAGCCTAGGACTATGGGAGACCCAGTACTTC. It specifies CASSLGLWETQYF.

This clone was observed a handful of times. This chain connects TRBV6-4 to TRBJ2-1; a possible D gene is TRBD1 (5 bases). Trimming shortened V by 3 bases and J by 2 bases, and 5 bases separated the two germline ends. Germline-derived CDR1 and CDR2 are MRHNA and SNTAGT. The CDR3 is made up of 13 amino acids. CDR3 residues: CASSEDTYNEQFF. The CDR3 DNA is TGTGCCAGCAGTGAGGACACCTACAATGAGCAGTTCTTC.

This clone occurred once. The chain has TRBV5-1 and TRBJ2-3; 9 bases map to TRBD2. The CDR3 runs 16 residues. Germline loops: CDR1 SGHRS, CDR2 YFSETQ. V shed 5 bases, J shed 5 bases, and the junction held 12 bases outside the gene matches. CDR3 nucleotide sequence: TGCGCCAGCAGTTATCCTCCGGGACTAGCTGGAGATACGCAGTATTTT. Encoded protein: CASSYPPGLAGDTQYF.

This rearrangement joins TRBV4-1 to TRBJ2-2, with D uncertain. V shed 0 bases and J shed 2 bases, with 10 bases lying between them. This CDR3 comprises 16 residues. Germline V gene data show CDR1 as MGHRA and CDR2 as YSYEKL. The CDR3 DNA is TGCGCCAGCAGCCAAGAGGAAGAGGATAACACCGGGGAGCTGTTTTTT. This encodes CASSQEEEDNTGELFF.

The chain is built from TRBV2 and TRBJ1-1, with D hard to call. V lost 8 bases to trimming and J lost 5 bases, with 12 bases between them. Germline CDR1 reads SNHLY; CDR2 reads FYNNEI. The CDR3 extends over 12 amino acids. The CDR3 DNA reads as TGTGCCAGCGCAACAGTGGAAACTGAAGCTTTCTTT. Amino acid sequence: CASATVETEAFF.

The chain links TRBV27 to TRBJ2-5, with 12 nucleotides matching TRBD2. With 6 bases clipped from V and 4 bases from J, the junction kept 15 bases outside the gene matches. This CDR3 has 18 residues. Germline values: CDR1 MNHEY, CDR2 SMNVEV (reference sequence). The CDR3 DNA is TGTGCCAGCAGCTTAGGACTAGCGGGAAAGGGGCGTCGAGAGACCCAGTACTTC. This sequence encodes CASSLGLAGKGRRETQYF.

The chain links TRBV28 to TRBJ1-6; D not resolved. CDR1 and CDR2 (germline): MDHEN, SYDVKM. V lost 5 bases and J lost 6, with 17 bases in between. The CDR3 contains 16 residues. The CDR3 sequence: CASSLDWQVLNSPLHF. Here the CDR3 DNA reads TGTGCCAGCAGTCTAGATTGGCAAGTGCTTAATTCACCCCTCCACTTT.

The chain couples TRBV11-2 to TRBJ1-6; D call uncertain. The CDR3 covers 15 residues. Germline V CDR1 and CDR2: SGHAT, FQNNGV. V lost 7 bases, J lost 4 bases, and 14 bases lay in between. In DNA, the CDR3 is TGTGCCAGCACCCATAGTCTCGGTTATAATTCACCCCTCCACTTT. It codes for CASTHSLGYNSPLHF.

This sequence joins TRBV6-4 and TRBJ2-1; perhaps TRBD1 as D (6 bases). The germline V gene has CDR1 MRHNA and CDR2 SNTAGT. CDR3 length: 14 amino acids. V lost 5 bases to trimming and J lost 9 bases, with 17 bases between them. CDR3 sequence: CASSTEQGVVEQFF. The CDR3 DNA reads TGTGCCAGCAGTACAGAACAGGGAGTTGTTGAGCAGTTCTTC.

This chain links TRBV10-3 with TRBJ1-2, with 7 bases lining up with TRBD1. The CDR3 runs 14 residues. Germline assignment: CDR1 ENHRY and CDR2 SYGVKD. With V trimmed by 4 bases and J by 6 bases, 8 bases remained unmatched. The CDR3 region has the DNA TGTGCCATCAGTGCATTACAGGGGAGCGATGGCTACACCTTC. Translating it yields CAISALQGSDGYTF.

This chain joins TRBV19 and TRBJ2-7; maybe TRBD2 (6 bases). Between the trimmed V and J ends, which lost 3 bases and 7 bases, there was a span of 19 bases. The CDR3 is 15 residues long. CDR1 LNHDA and CDR2 SQIVND come from the germline V gene (reference sequence). The DNA for the CDR3 is TGTGCCAGTAGTATCGGGACTCAAGTCCGGGTGGAGCAGTACTTC. This gives the protein CASSIGTQVRVEQYF.

The chain combines TRBV7-9 with TRBJ1-1; weak D call: TRBD1 (5 bases). The CDR3 extends over 18 amino acids. V was clipped by 4 bases and J by 1 base, with 22 bases between them. Germline V CDR1 and CDR2: SEHNR, FQNEAQ (reference sequence). CDR3 loop: CASSSPGTLDSRNTEAFF. The CDR3 DNA sequence: TGTGCCAGCAGCTCACCCGGGACTCTAGATTCAAGGAACACTGAAGCTTTCTTT.

This clone appeared a few times. The chain employs TRBV28 and TRBJ1-2, with D perhaps matching TRBD1 (6 bases). The V end was cut by 7 bases, the J end by 2 bases, with 17 bases between. Germline values: CDR1 MDHEN, CDR2 SYDVKM. This CDR3 spans 15 amino acids. For the CDR3, the DNA is TGTGCCAGCACCACCAACCGGGACATCAACTATGGCTACACCTTC. Amino acids: CASTTNRDINYGYTF.

The V call is TRBV6-6, the J call TRBJ2-1; 10 bases line up with TRBD2. The germline CDR1 and CDR2 sequences are MNHNY and SVGAGI (reference sequence). V was pared by 5 bases and J by 5 bases, with 9 bases of the junction left unmatched. The CDR3 is 16 residues long. This chain's CDR3 is CASSRAGTSENNEQFF. DNA for the CDR3: TGTGCCAGCAGTCGAGCCGGGACTAGCGAGAACAATGAGCAGTTCTTC.

This clone was seen once. V and J are TRBV6-5 and TRBJ2-1; 7 bases agree with TRBD2. The CDR3 totals 16 residues. Germline assignment: CDR1 MNHEY and CDR2 SVGAGI. With 0 bases clipped from V and 4 bases from J, the junction kept 6 bases outside the gene matches. The CDR3 DNA reads as TGTGCCAGCAGTTACTCGGGGCGGGGGTTGTACAATGAGCAGTTCTTC. This sequence encodes CASSYSGRGLYNEQFF.

The gene calls are TRBV6-5 and TRBJ2-7; 10 bases map to TRBD1. Germline CDR1 MNHEY, CDR2 SVGAGI. J was trimmed by 4 bases and V by 6 bases; bases with no gene match: 9. The CDR3 contains 15 residues. As DNA, the CDR3 is TGTGCCAGCAGCCGTCTAGGGACAGGGGAGTACGAGCAGTACTTC. Its protein is CASSRLGTGEYEQYF.

This clone was picked up one time. This chain joins TRBV6-5 and TRBJ1-2; the D is unclear. Germline CDR1 and CDR2: MNHEY and SVGAGI. The CDR3 sequence is 12 residues long. V was shortened by 6 bases and J by 0 bases, with 5 bases between the two germline ends. The CDR3 reads CASRSSNYGYTF. The CDR3 DNA reads as TGTGCCAGCAGGTCGTCTAACTATGGCTACACCTTC.

V gene TRBV7-2 combines with J gene TRBJ2-3, with D tentatively TRBD2 (5 bases). Trimming cost V 3 bases and J 2 bases, with 9 bases left between them. The CDR3 is 14 residues long. Germline CDR1 and CDR2: SGHTA and FQGNSA. As DNA, the CDR3 is TGTGCCAGCAGCTTTCAGCGGAACACAGATACGCAGTATTTT. As protein: CASSFQRNTDTQYF.

The chain joins TRBV6-5 to TRBJ2-7; no clear D. Germline CDR1 reads MNHEY; CDR2 reads SVGAGI. Deletions cut 5 bases from V and 0 bases from J, with 14 bases between. The CDR3 has 15 residues. The CDR3 reads CASSLREFGSYEQYF. DNA for the CDR3: TGTGCCAGCAGTCTAAGAGAGTTCGGCTCCTACGAGCAGTACTTC.

The rearrangement links TRBV10-1 to TRBJ1-1; D not certain. Deletions cut 5 bases from V and 1 base from J, with 8 bases between. Germline CDR1 WNHNN, CDR2 SYGVQD (reference sequence). The CDR3 sequence is 13 residues long. CDR3 loop: CASSTPENTEAFF. The CDR3 DNA is TGCGCCAGCAGTACCCCAGAGAACACTGAAGCTTTCTTT.

This chain's CDR3 is CASAQWGLAGNNEQFF. DNA for the CDR3: TGTGCCAGCGCCCAGTGGGGTCTAGCGGGGAACAATGAGCAGTTCTTC. This chain joins TRBV28 and TRBJ2-1; 9 bases line up with TRBD2. CDR1 and CDR2 (germline): MDHEN, SYDVKM. The CDR3 is 16 amino acids. V lost 8 bases to trimming and J lost 5 bases; unmatched junction nucleotides: 13. The full variable domain, completed using reference TRBV28 and TRBJ2-1, is DVKVTQSSRYLVKRTGEKVFLECVQDMDHENMFWYRQDPGLGLRLIYFSYDVKMKEKGDIPEGYSVSREKKERFSLILESASTNQTSMYLCASAQWGLAGNNEQFFGPGTRLTVL.

The chain has TRBV7-9 and TRBJ2-2; the D is unclear. V lost 3 bases to trimming and J lost 4 bases, with 18 bases between them. The germline V gene has CDR1 SEHNR and CDR2 FQNEAQ (reference sequence). The CDR3 extends over 17 amino acids. CDR3 DNA sequence: TGTGCCAGCAGCTTCCCCCGCCTCCCCAGGTTCACCGGGGAGCTGTTTTTT. Translating gives CASSFPRLPRFTGELFF.

This clone was observed once. This rearrangement joins TRBV20-1 to TRBJ2-7; perhaps TRBD2 as D (6 bases). Germline V gene sequence: CDR1 DFQATT, CDR2 SNEGSKA (reference sequence). With 3 bases removed from V and 6 bases from J, the gap between germline ends came to 12 bases. The length of the CDR3 is 12 residues. Here the CDR3 reads CSASATSGEQYF. For the CDR3, the DNA is TGCAGTGCTAGTGCGACTAGTGGCGAGCAGTACTTC.

A word on this clone: Other DNA sequences in the same sample also yield this CDR3. The chain couples TRBV3-1 (or the pseudogene TRBV3-2) to TRBJ2-3; unclear D gene. CDR1 is LGHDT and CDR2 is YNNKEL in the germline V gene (reference sequence). V was trimmed by 1 base and J by 6 bases, leaving 5 bases between them. This CDR3 is 12 amino acids long. The CDR3 bases are TGTGCCAGCAGCCAAGTACGGGATACGCAGTATTTT. Translated: CASSQVRDTQYF.